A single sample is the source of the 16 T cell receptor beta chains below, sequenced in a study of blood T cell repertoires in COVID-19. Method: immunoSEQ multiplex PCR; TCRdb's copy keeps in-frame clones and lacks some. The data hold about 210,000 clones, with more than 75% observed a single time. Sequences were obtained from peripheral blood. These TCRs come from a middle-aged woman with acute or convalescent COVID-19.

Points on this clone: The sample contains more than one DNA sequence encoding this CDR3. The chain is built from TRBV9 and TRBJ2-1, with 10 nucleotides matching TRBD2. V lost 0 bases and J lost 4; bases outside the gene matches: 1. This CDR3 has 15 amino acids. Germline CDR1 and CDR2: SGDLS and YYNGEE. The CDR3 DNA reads TGTGCCAGCAGCGTAGGAGCGGGGGGGTACAATGAGCAGTTCTTC. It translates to CASSVGAGGYNEQFF.

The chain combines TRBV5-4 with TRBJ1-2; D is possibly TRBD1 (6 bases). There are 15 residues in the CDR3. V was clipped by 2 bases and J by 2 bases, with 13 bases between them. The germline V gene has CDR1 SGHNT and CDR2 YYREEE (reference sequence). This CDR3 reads CASSFSPTGNYGYTF. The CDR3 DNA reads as TGTGCCAGCAGCTTTTCCCCAACAGGGAACTATGGCTACACCTTC.

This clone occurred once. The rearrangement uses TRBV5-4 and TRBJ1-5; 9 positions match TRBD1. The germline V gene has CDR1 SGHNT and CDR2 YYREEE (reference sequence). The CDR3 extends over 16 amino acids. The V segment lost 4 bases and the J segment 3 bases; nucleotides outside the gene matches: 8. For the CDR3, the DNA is TGTGCCAGCAGCATACAGGGGGCACTGGACAATCAGCCCCAGCATTTT. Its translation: CASSIQGALDNQPQHF.

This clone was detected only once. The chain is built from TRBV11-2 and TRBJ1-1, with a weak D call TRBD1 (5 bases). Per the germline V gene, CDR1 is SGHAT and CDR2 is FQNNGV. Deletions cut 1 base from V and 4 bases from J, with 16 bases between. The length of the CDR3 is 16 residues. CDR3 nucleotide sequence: TGTGCCAGCAGCTTAGTGCTTCGGGGGGAAAGCACTGAAGCTTTCTTT. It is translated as CASSLVLRGESTEAFF.

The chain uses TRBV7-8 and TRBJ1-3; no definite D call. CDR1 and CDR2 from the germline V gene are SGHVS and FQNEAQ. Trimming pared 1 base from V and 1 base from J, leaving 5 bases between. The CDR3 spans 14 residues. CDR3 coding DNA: TGTGCCAGCAGCTTAGTGCAGTCTGGAAACACCATATATTTT. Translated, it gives CASSLVQSGNTIYF.

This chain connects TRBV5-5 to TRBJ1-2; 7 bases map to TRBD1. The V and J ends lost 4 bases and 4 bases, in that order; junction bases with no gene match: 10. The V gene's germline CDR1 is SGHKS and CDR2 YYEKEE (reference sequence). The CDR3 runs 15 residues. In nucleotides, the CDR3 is TGTGCCAGCAGCGCGTTGACGGGACAGCCCTATGGCTACACCTTC. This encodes CASSALTGQPYGYTF. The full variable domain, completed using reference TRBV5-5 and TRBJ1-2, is DAGVTQSPTHLIKTRGQQVTLRCSPISGHKSVSWYQQVLGQGPQFIFQYYEKEERGRGNFPDRFSARQFPNYSSELNVNALLLGDSALYLCASSALTGQPYGYTFGSGTRLTVV.

Here the CDR3 reads CASRTGGSGNTIYF. CDR3 DNA: TGTGCCAGCAGAACAGGGGGCTCTGGAAACACCATATATTTT. The chain links TRBV27 to TRBJ1-3; TRBD1 agrees at 8 bases. This CDR3 contains 14 residues. V dropped 6 bases and J dropped 0; count of bases not matched to a gene: 1. Germline CDR1 is MNHEY and CDR2 is SMNVEV (reference sequence).

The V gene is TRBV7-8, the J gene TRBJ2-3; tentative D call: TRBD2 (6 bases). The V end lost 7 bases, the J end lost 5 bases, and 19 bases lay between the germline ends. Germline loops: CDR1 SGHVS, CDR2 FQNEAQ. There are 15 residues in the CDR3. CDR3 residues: CASTLPGEARDTQYF. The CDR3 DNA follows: TGTGCCAGCACCCTCCCGGGGGAGGCAAGAGATACGCAGTATTTT. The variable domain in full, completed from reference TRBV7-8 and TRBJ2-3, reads GAGVSQSPRYKVAKRGQDVALRCDPISGHVSLFWYQQALGQGPEFLTYFQNEAQLDKSGLPSDRFFAERPEGSVSTLKIQRTQQEDSAVYLCASTLPGEARDTQYFGPGTRLTVL.

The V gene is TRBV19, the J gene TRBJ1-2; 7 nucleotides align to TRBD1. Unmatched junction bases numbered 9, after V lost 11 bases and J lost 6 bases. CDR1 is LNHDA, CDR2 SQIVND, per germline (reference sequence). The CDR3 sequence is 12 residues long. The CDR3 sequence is CASTGTEHGYTF. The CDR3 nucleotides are TGTGCCTCAACCGGGACAGAGCATGGCTACACCTTC. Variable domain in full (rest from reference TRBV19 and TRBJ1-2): DGGITQSPKYLFRKEGQNVTLSCEQNLNHDAMYWYRQDPGQGLRLIYYSQIVNDFQKGDIAEGYSVSREKKESFPLTVTSAQKNPTAFYLCASTGTEHGYTFGSGTRLTVV.

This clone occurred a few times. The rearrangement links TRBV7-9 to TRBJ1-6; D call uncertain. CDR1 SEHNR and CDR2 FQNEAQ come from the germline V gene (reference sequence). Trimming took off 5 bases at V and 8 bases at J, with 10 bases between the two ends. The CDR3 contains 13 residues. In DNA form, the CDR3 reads TGTGCCAGCAGCCTCAGGTGGGATTCACCCCTCCACTTT. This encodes CASSLRWDSPLHF.

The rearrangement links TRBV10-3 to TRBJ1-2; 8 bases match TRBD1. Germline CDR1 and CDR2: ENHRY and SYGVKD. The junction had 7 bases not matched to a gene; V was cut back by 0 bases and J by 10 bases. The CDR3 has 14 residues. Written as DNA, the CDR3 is TGTGCCATCAGTGAGTCTGGGACAGGACGTCTCTACACCTTC. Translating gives CAISESGTGRLYTF.

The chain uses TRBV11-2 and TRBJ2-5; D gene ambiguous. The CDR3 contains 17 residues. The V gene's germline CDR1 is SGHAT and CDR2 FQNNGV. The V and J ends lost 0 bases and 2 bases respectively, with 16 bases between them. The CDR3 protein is CASSLDRPKPKQETQYF. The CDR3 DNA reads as TGTGCCAGCAGCTTAGATCGTCCCAAGCCCAAACAAGAGACCCAGTACTTC.

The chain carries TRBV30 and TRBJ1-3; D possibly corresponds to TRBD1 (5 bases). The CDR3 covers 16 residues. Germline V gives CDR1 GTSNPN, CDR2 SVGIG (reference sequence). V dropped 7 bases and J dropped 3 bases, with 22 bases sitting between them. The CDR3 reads CASTEGLFGDGNTIYF. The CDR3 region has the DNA TGTGCCTCCACGGAGGGGCTATTCGGAGATGGAAACACCATATATTTT.

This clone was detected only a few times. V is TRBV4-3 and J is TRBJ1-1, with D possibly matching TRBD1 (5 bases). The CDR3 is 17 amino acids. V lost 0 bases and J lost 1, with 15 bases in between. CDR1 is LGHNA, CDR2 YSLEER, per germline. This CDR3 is CASSQEVAGHSNTEAFF. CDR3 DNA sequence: TGCGCCAGCAGCCAAGAAGTCGCAGGGCACTCGAACACTGAAGCTTTCTTT.

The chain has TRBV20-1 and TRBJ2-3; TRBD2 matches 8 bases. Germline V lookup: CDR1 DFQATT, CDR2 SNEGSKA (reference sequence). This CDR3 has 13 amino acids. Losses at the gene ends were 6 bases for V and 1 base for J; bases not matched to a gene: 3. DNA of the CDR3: TGCAGTGCCAGTAGCGGGGGCACAGATACGCAGTATTTT. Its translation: CSASSGGTDTQYF.

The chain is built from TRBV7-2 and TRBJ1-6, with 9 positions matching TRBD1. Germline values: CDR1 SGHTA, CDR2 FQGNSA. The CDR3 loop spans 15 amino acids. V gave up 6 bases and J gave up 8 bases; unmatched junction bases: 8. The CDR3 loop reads CASRSADRGYSPLHF. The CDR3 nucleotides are TGTGCCAGCAGGTCAGCCGACAGGGGGTATTCACCCCTCCACTTT.